What follows describes a single T cell receptor beta chain. The antigen remains unidentified. The method was immunoSEQ multiplex PCR; TCRdb's version includes in-frame clones alone and lacks a portion of them. Altogether 160,000 or so clones are present, over 85% being singletons, with the ten largest covering less than 3%. These data originate in a study of T cell responses to AZD1222 COVID-19 vaccine. Study results and limitations: In the spike-specific TCR repertoire, nearly half reportedly target unmutated variant regions. Dominant CD4 TCR responses targeted spike regions 160-218 and 743-854. Recipients of AZD1222 seropositive at baseline numbered only 5 or 6. Mostly white British, mostly female donors; authors suggested clonal diversity may be underestimated.

The V gene lost 6 bases and the J gene lost 6 bases, with 12 bases spanning the gap. The CDR3 consists of 13 residues. Per the germline V gene, CDR1 is MGHDK and CDR2 is SYGVNS. V is TRBV25-1 and J is TRBJ2-1, with D hard to call. This receptor was taken from an adult in good health. The sample was peripheral blood, taken on day 0 of AZD1222 vaccination. This chain's CDR3 is CASSPDMRNEQFF. The CDR3 DNA sequence: TGTGCCAGCAGCCCCGACATGCGCAATGAGCAGTTCTTC. Full variable domain (outside the CDR3, taken from reference TRBV25-1 and TRBJ2-1): EADIYQTPRYLVIGTGKKITLECSQTMGHDKMYWYQQDPGMELHLIHYSYGVNSTEKGDLSSESTVSRIRTEHFPLTLESARPSHTSQYLCASSPDMRNEQFFGPGTRLTVL.